This T cell receptor beta chain was captured in a study of response to subunit inactivated influenza vaccine. Points from the study as a whole: There was a suggestion from the authors that each seasonal influenza vaccination recruits few new T cells.

Concerning this clonotype itself: The antigen is not known.

The trim removed 0 bases at V and 8 bases at J, leaving 8 bases unmatched. This CDR3 spans 16 amino acids. CDR1 is SEHNR, CDR2 FQNEAQ, per germline (reference sequence). TCRdb reprocessed the RT-PCR reads via MiXCR and lists one record per CDR3 protein. The sample consists of hundreds of thousands of distinct CDR3 sequences, about 15% of them appearing once. The chain links TRBV7-9 to TRBJ2-1; TRBD1 aligns across 9 bases. This material consisted of PBMCs from blood, taken 14 to 15 days before vaccination. This sequence was found in a man aged 45-65 years who received an inactivated influenza vaccine. CDR3 region: CASSLARLDRGDEQFF. The DNA for the CDR3 is TGTGCCAGCAGCTTAGCGCGCCTGGACAGGGGAGATGAGCAGTTCTTC.